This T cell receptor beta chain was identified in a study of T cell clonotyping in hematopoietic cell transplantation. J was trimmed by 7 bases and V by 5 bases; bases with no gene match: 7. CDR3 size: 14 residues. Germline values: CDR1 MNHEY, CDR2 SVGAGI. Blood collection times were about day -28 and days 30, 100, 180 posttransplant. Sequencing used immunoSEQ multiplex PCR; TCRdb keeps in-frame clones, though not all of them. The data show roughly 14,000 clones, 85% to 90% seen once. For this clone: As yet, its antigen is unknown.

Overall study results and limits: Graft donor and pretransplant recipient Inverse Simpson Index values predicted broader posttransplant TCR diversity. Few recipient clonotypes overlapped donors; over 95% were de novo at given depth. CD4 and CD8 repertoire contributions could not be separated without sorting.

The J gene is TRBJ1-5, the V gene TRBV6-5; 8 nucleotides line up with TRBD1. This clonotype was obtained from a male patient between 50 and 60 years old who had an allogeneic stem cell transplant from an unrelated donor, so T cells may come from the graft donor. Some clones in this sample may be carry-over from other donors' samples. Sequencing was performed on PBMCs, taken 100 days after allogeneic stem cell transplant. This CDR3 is CASSRDRGRQPQHF. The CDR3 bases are TGTGCCAGCAGTCGCGACAGGGGACGACAGCCCCAGCATTTT.